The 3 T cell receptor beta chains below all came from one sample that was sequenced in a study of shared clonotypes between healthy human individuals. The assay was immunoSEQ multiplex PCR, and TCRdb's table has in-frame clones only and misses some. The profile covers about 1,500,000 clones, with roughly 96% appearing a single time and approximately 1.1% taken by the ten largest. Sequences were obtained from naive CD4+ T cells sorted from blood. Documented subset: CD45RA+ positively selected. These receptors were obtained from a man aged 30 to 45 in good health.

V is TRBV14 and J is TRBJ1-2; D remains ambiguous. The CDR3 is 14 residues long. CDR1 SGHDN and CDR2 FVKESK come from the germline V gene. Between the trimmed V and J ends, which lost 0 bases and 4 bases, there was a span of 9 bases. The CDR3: CASSQDLGPYGYTF. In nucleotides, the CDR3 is TGTGCCAGCAGCCAAGACCTAGGACCCTATGGCTACACCTTC.

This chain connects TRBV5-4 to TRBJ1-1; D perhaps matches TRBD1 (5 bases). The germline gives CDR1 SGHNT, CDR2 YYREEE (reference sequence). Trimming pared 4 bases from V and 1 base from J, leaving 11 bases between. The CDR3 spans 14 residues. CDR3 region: CASSAGRTNTEAFF. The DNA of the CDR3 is TGTGCCAGCAGCGCGGGACGGACGAACACTGAAGCTTTCTTT.

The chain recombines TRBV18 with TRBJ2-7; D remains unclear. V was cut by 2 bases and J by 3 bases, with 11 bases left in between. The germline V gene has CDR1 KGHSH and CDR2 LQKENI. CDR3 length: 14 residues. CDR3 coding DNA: TGTGCCAGCTCACCAGACGTGGCGGTCTACGAGCAGTACTTC. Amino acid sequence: CASSPDVAVYEQYF. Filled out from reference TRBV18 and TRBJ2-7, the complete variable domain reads NAGVMQNPRHLVRRRGQEARLRCSPMKGHSHVYWYRQLPEEGLKFMVYLQKENIIDESGMPKERFSAEFPKEGPSILRIQQVVRGDSAAYFCASSPDVAVYEQYFGPGTRLTVT.